This entry features one T cell receptor beta chain sequence. At the DNA level, this CDR3 is encoded by other sequences in the same sample as well. The data belong to a study of shared clonotypes between healthy human individuals. Only in-frame clones appear in the TCRdb table, and some are missing; sequencing was by immunoSEQ multiplex PCR. The sample carries about 2 million clones, over 85% recorded once. The ends lost 2 bases at V and 2 bases at J; junction bases unmatched: 2. The germline V gene encodes CDR1 MNHEY and CDR2 SVGAGI. The CDR3 spans 15 residues. Donors included only healthy HIV-negative adults lacking recent acute infections or vaccinations.

This chain uses TRBV6-5 with TRBJ1-1; 10 bases map to TRBD1. This clonotype originated in a man between 18 and 29 years old in good health. Input material: naive CD4+ T cells sorted from blood. Subset specified: CD45RA+ positively selected. CDR3 protein: CASSYGTGVNTEAFF. CDR3 bases: TGTGCCAGCAGTTACGGGACAGGGGTTAACACTGAAGCTTTCTTT.